The 28 T cell receptor beta chains listed next were all sequenced from one sample in a study of blood T cell repertoires in COVID-19. TCRdb's table, derived via immunoSEQ multiplex PCR, lists solely in-frame clones and lacks some. This table has roughly 390,000 clones, more than 75% appearing once. The sequenced sample was peripheral blood. Receptor source: a woman under 40 with COVID-19, enrolled during active disease.

The rearrangement joins TRBV28 to TRBJ2-3; 14 bases fit TRBD2. From germline, CDR1 is MDHEN and CDR2 SYDVKM. J lost 4 bases, V lost 6 bases, and 12 bases had no gene match. The length of the CDR3 is 18 residues. The CDR3 sequence is CASSPGTSGSLQADTQYF. As DNA, the CDR3 is TGTGCCAGCAGCCCTGGGACTAGCGGGAGCCTACAGGCAGATACGCAGTATTTT.

This clone has more than one count but fewer than ten. V is TRBV30 and J is TRBJ2-7; a possible D gene is TRBD2 (5 bases). Germline V gene data show CDR1 as GTSNPN and CDR2 as SVGIG (reference sequence). Trimming shortened V by 2 bases and J by 9 bases, and 23 bases separated the two germline ends. The CDR3 is 15 residues long. The CDR3 DNA reads TGTGCCTGGAGTCCTGCCACTAGTACCCCGGTCGGGCAGTACTTC. This sequence encodes CAWSPATSTPVGQYF.

The V call is TRBV11-2, the J call TRBJ2-5; 7 positions match TRBD2. Germline V gene data show CDR1 as SGHAT and CDR2 as FQNNGV. The V and J ends lost 2 bases and 4 bases, in that order; junction bases with no gene match: 7. This CDR3 comprises 15 residues. The CDR3 protein is CASSLNGRKGETQYF. CDR3 nucleotide sequence: TGTGCCAGCAGCTTAAACGGGAGGAAGGGAGAGACCCAGTACTTC.

The chain links TRBV30 to TRBJ2-2; the match to TRBD2 covers 14 bases. The germline CDR1 and CDR2 sequences are GTSNPN and SVGIG (reference sequence). The CDR3 sequence is 15 residues long. Unmatched junction bases numbered 3, after V lost 4 bases and J lost 5 bases. The CDR3 loop is CAWMGLAGVTGELFF. CDR3 DNA sequence: TGTGCCTGGATGGGACTAGCGGGGGTTACCGGGGAGCTGTTTTTT. The complete variable domain, with remaining parts taken from reference TRBV30 and TRBJ2-2, reads SQTIHQWPATLVQPVGSPLSLECTVEGTSNPNLYWYRQAAGRGLQLLFYSVGIGQISSEVPQNLSASRPQDRQFILSSKKLLLSDSGFYLCAWMGLAGVTGELFFGEGSRLTVL.

The DNA for the CDR3 is TGTGCCACCCCCAGAAGAGAGCAGTACTTC. Amino acid sequence: CATPRREQYF. The chain is built from TRBV24-1 and TRBJ2-7; D ambiguous. With 9 bases removed from V and 7 bases from J, the gap between germline ends came to 9 bases. The germline V gene encodes CDR1 KGHDR and CDR2 SFDVKD. The CDR3 sequence is 10 residues long.

About this clone itself: Other DNA sequences in this specimen translate into the identical CDR3. Here the CDR3 reads CASSLGGSSYNEQFF. CDR3 nucleotides: TGCGCCAGCAGCTTGGGCGGTTCCTCCTACAATGAGCAGTTCTTC. The rearrangement joins TRBV5-1 to TRBJ2-1; no definite D call. V was shortened by 0 bases and J by 0 bases, with 7 bases between the two germline ends. In germline, CDR1 is SGHRS, CDR2 YFSETQ. This CDR3 spans 15 amino acids.

The chain employs TRBV6-2 or TRBV6-3 and TRBJ2-1; 10 bases match TRBD2. This CDR3 contains 16 residues. CDR1 is MNHEY and CDR2 is SVGEGT in the germline V gene. J was trimmed by 4 bases and V by 0 bases; bases with no gene match: 3. The CDR3 DNA sequence: TGTGCCAGCAGTTACTCAGGACTAGCGGCTTACAATGAGCAGTTCTTC. Its protein product is CASSYSGLAAYNEQFF.

This chain links TRBV6-5 with TRBJ2-2, with 8 nucleotides matching TRBD1. The J segment lost 4 bases and the V segment lost 6 bases, leaving 4 bases of the junction unmatched. This CDR3 comprises 14 residues. The germline V gene has CDR1 MNHEY and CDR2 SVGAGI. CDR3 sequence (DNA): TGTGCCAGCAGCAGACAGGGGTTCACCGGGGAGCTGTTTTTT. Protein: CASSRQGFTGELFF.

The genes are TRBV28 and TRBJ1-3; the D gene is possibly TRBD1 (5 bases). The V gene's germline CDR1 is MDHEN and CDR2 SYDVKM. V lost 3 bases and J lost 3, with 9 bases in between. This CDR3 is built from 14 residues. The CDR3 region has the DNA TGTGCCAGCAGTTTCTCGGGGGGTGGAAACACCATATATTTT. Protein sequence: CASSFSGGGNTIYF.

As for this clone: This sample includes further DNA sequences coding for the same CDR3. The gene calls are TRBV7-3 and TRBJ2-1; 7 nucleotides align to TRBD2. The germline CDR1 and CDR2 sequences are SGHTA and FQGTGA. Trimming took 1 base from V and 0 from J; bases not matched to a gene: 0. The CDR3 loop spans 15 amino acids. CDR3 region: CASSLSGSSYNEQFF. For the CDR3, the DNA is TGTGCCAGCAGCTTAAGCGGGAGCTCCTACAATGAGCAGTTCTTC.

On this clone itself: In the same sample, other DNA sequences code for this CDR3. The genes are TRBV5-1 and TRBJ2-2; TRBD2 matches at 8 bases. The V gene's germline CDR1 is SGHRS and CDR2 YFSETQ. The CDR3 runs to 16 residues. After removal of 0 bases from V and 1 base from J, the junction contained 2 bases not matched to a gene. The CDR3 sequence: CASSLGSGRNTGELFF. The CDR3 nucleotides are TGCGCCAGCAGCTTGGGAAGCGGGAGGAACACCGGGGAGCTGTTTTTT.

The CDR3 nucleotides read TGCGCCAGCAGTGTAGGACAGGGCCTCTCCTACAATGAGCAGTTCTTC. It is translated as CASSVGQGLSYNEQFF. The chain employs TRBV10-1 and TRBJ2-1; 8 positions agree with TRBD1. The J segment lost 0 bases and the V segment lost 4 bases, leaving 5 bases of the junction unmatched. CDR1 is WNHNN, CDR2 SYGVQD, per germline (reference sequence). The CDR3 is 16 amino acids.

In this sample, this clone turned up a few times. V gene TRBV7-2 combines with J gene TRBJ2-7, with TRBD2 identical over 13 bases. The CDR3 has 15 amino acids. V dropped 5 bases and J dropped 7; count of bases not matched to a gene: 8. Germline V gene lookup returns CDR1 SGHTA and CDR2 FQGNSA. This chain's CDR3 is CASSPGLAGIDEQYF. In nucleotides, the CDR3 is TGTGCCAGCAGCCCGGGACTAGCGGGGATTGATGAGCAGTACTTC.

This chain links TRBV28 with TRBJ2-7; TRBD1 agrees at 7 bases. J gave up 4 bases and V 2 bases, and 8 bases lay outside the gene matches. Germline assignment: CDR1 MDHEN and CDR2 SYDVKM. The CDR3 loop spans 15 amino acids. The CDR3 nucleotides are TGTGCCAGCAGTTTACCGAGGGGGCTCGGGTACGAGCAGTACTTC. Its translation is CASSLPRGLGYEQYF.

The chain is built from TRBV30 and TRBJ1-5; 8 bases are shared with TRBD1. V was pared by 2 bases and J by 6 bases, with 9 bases of the junction left unmatched. CDR1 and CDR2 (germline): GTSNPN, SVGIG (reference sequence). The CDR3 is made up of 15 amino acids. CDR3 sequence (DNA): TGTGCCTGGAGTTCGGACAGGGAAGTTGGTCAGCCCCAGCATTTT. This translates into CAWSSDREVGQPQHF.

The V gene is TRBV28, the J gene TRBJ1-5; a possible D gene is TRBD1 (6 bases). Germline-derived CDR1 and CDR2 are MDHEN and SYDVKM. Deletions cut 5 bases from V and 0 bases from J, with 14 bases between. CDR3 size: 16 residues. The CDR3 loop reads CASSPPSGASNQPQHF. CDR3 DNA sequence: TGTGCCAGCAGTCCCCCGTCAGGGGCTAGCAATCAGCCCCAGCATTTT.

This chain joins TRBV7-3 and TRBJ2-2; 7 bases are a match to TRBD2. The CDR3 is 17 residues long. Unmatched junction bases numbered 7, after V lost 3 bases and J lost 0 bases. Germline V gene sequence: CDR1 SGHTA, CDR2 FQGTGA. CDR3 in amino acids: CASSFPSGLANTGELFF. The CDR3 DNA is TGTGCCAGCAGCTTTCCTAGCGGCCTCGCGAACACCGGGGAGCTGTTTTTT.

The chain combines TRBV6-5 with TRBJ2-5, with D maybe TRBD2 (6 bases). The CDR3 is 13 amino acids. Trimming left V 5 bases short and J 7 bases short, with 14 bases between. CDR1 is MNHEY, CDR2 SVGAGI, per germline. CDR3 DNA sequence: TGTGCCAGCAGTCTCGGCGGGGCTGGGACCCAGTACTTC. Translation gives CASSLGGAGTQYF.

This chain uses TRBV2 with TRBJ2-3; D uncertain. V lost 4 bases, J lost 4 bases, and 12 bases lay in between. This CDR3 comprises 14 residues. Germline V gene data show CDR1 as SNHLY and CDR2 as FYNNEI. The CDR3: CASSVDAVADTQYF. In DNA form, the CDR3 reads TGTGCCAGCAGTGTAGACGCGGTGGCAGATACGCAGTATTTT.

The V and J genes are TRBV7-2 and TRBJ2-1; D possibly corresponds to TRBD2 (5 bases). Germline V gene lookup returns CDR1 SGHTA and CDR2 FQGNSA. CDR3 length: 15 amino acids. With 2 bases removed from V and 3 bases from J, the gap between germline ends came to 11 bases. CDR3 sequence reads: CASSLTGIYYNEQFF. In nucleotides, the CDR3 is TGTGCCAGCAGCTTAACGGGAATCTACTACAATGAGCAGTTCTTC.

This chain connects TRBV9 to TRBJ2-1; 7 bases map to TRBD2. Germline V gene lookup returns CDR1 SGDLS and CDR2 YYNGEE. The length of the CDR3 is 20 residues. The ends lost 2 bases at V and 7 bases at J; junction bases unmatched: 24. The CDR3 loop reads CASSVLGLSGGSDGVNEQFF. CDR3 DNA sequence: TGTGCCAGCAGCGTCTTGGGGCTTTCCGGCGGGAGCGATGGGGTGAATGAGCAGTTCTTC.

This sequence joins TRBV6-6 and TRBJ1-1, with a possible D match to TRBD1 (5 bases). V lost 5 bases and J lost 1, with 8 bases in between. CDR1 is MNHNY and CDR2 is SVGAGI in the germline V gene (reference sequence). This CDR3 is 13 amino acids long. The CDR3 nucleotides read TGTGCCAGCAGTCTCGGACAGAACACTGAAGCTTTCTTT. Residues: CASSLGQNTEAFF.

This chain uses TRBV27 with TRBJ1-5; no clear D gene. The CDR3 consists of 15 residues. CDR1 and CDR2 from the germline V gene are MNHEY and SMNVEV (reference sequence). V shed 2 bases and J shed 5 bases, with 13 bases lying between them. The CDR3, as DNA: TGTGCCAGCAGTTTAACCCGGGGAATTGATCAGCCCCAGCATTTT. It is translated as CASSLTRGIDQPQHF.

The chain employs TRBV6-2 or TRBV6-3 and TRBJ1-1; D gene ambiguous. The CDR3 covers 13 residues. V was cut by 6 bases and J by 7 bases, with 15 bases left in between. Germline assignment: CDR1 MNHEY and CDR2 SVGEGT. The CDR3 DNA reads as TGTGCCAGCAGCTCCCCGGACTTTGGTGAAGCTTTCTTT. It codes for CASSSPDFGEAFF.

This chain connects TRBV19 to TRBJ2-2, with 7 bases identical to TRBD1. Germline V lookup: CDR1 LNHDA, CDR2 SQIVND (reference sequence). J was trimmed by 3 bases and V by 6 bases; bases with no gene match: 10. CDR3 size: 16 residues. The CDR3: CASRLNPGTDTGELFF. CDR3 DNA sequence: TGTGCCAGTAGACTGAACCCCGGGACAGACACCGGGGAGCTGTTTTTT.

The chain links TRBV24-1 to TRBJ2-5; possibly TRBD1 for D (6 bases). V lost 7 bases and J lost 5, with 13 bases in between. There are 13 residues in the CDR3. Germline-derived CDR1 and CDR2 are KGHDR and SFDVKD. The CDR3 loop reads CATSSGVSETQYF. CDR3 nucleotide sequence: TGTGCCACCAGCTCAGGGGTCAGCGAGACCCAGTACTTC.

This clone was seen just once. The rearrangement links TRBV24-1 to TRBJ1-4, with a possible D match to TRBD1 (5 bases). Germline CDR1 KGHDR, CDR2 SFDVKD. This CDR3 comprises 17 residues. V gave up 5 bases and J gave up 5 bases, with 20 bases separating them. CDR3 sequence: CATSAATMGGRNEKLFF. In DNA, the CDR3 is TGTGCCACCAGTGCCGCGACGATGGGGGGACGGAATGAAAAACTGTTTTTT.

This clone was recorded once. The CDR3 loop reads CASSAPGGAFGIQYF. DNA for the CDR3: TGTGCCAGCAGCGCCCCGGGGGGCGCTTTTGGGATTCAGTACTTC. The chain uses TRBV9 and TRBJ2-4; possibly TRBD2 for D (7 bases). The CDR3 covers 15 residues. Between the trimmed V and J ends, which lost 3 bases and 10 bases, there was a span of 20 bases. Germline V gene data show CDR1 as SGDLS and CDR2 as YYNGEE.